This T cell receptor beta chain was identified in a study of tissue T cells after allogeneic stem cell transplantation. Study in general: Samples with visible lymphocytes on H&E were prioritized for sequencing.

V gave up 0 bases and J gave up 6 bases, with 9 bases separating them. The CDR3 totals 13 residues. CDR1 and CDR2 (germline): LGHDT, YNNKEL (reference sequence). TCRdb keeps only in-frame clones here, not all; method: immunoSEQ multiplex PCR. The profile shows more than 9,500 clones, roughly 60% of them singletons. About this clone itself: Its antigen remains unidentified.

Study outcomes and limitations: TCR repertoires tracked anatomic similarity, regardless of disease or transplant status. Motif-based clustering found tissue-specific repertoire signatures shared across patients, though few clones were shared.

GI sites, liver, skin and spleen were taken after median 9.75 post-mortem hours. This TCR came from a woman between 18 and 49 years old with breast cancer. This specimen consisted of tissue from the jejunum, obtained at autopsy. The chain uses TRBV3-1 (or the pseudogene TRBV3-2) and TRBJ2-7; D is unresolved. For the CDR3, the DNA is TGTGCCAGCAGCCAAGACTTATTCCGCGAGCAGTACTTC. Translated, it gives CASSQDLFREQYF.